This passage covers 31 T cell receptor beta chains from one sample sequenced in a study of T cell repertoires in cytomegalovirus infection. These TCRs are of unknown antigen specificity. TCRdb analysed the reads with MiXCR anew, one entry per CDR3 protein. The table lists 250,000 to 400,000 distinct CDR3 sequences, 25% of them singletons. Source: cultured PBMCs, taken from culture after CMV antigen stimulation. These TCRs come from a human donor in good health (CMV status not recorded). Some clones in this sample may be carry-over from other donors' samples.

V usage is TRBV6-2 or TRBV6-3 and J usage is TRBJ2-3; either TRBD1 or TRBD2 may supply D (5 bases each). Germline CDR1 reads MNHEY; CDR2 reads SVGEGT. The CDR3 is 14 amino acids. The ends were cut back, 7 bases at V and 2 bases at J, with 13 bases in the middle. CDR3 DNA: TGTGCCAGCAATGGGGGACCAAACACAGATACGCAGTATTTT. Residues: CASNGGPNTDTQYF.

This rearrangement joins TRBV7-6 to TRBJ2-1, with D uncertain. The ends were cut back, 1 base at V and 9 bases at J, with 13 bases in the middle. CDR3 length: 14 amino acids. CDR1 and CDR2 from the germline V gene are SGHVS and FNYEAQ. The CDR3 coding sequence is TGTGCCAGCAGCTTAGACAGCTTTGCCGTTGAGCAGTTCTTC. This codes for CASSLDSFAVEQFF.

The chain is built from TRBV7-9 and TRBJ2-1; the D gene is possibly TRBD2 (6 bases). Per germline, CDR1 SEHNR and CDR2 FQNEAQ (reference sequence). Trimming removed 8 bases from V and 8 bases from J, with 19 bases in between. This CDR3 spans 14 amino acids. The CDR3 reads CASLLAGIRDEQFF. The CDR3 coding sequence is TGTGCCAGCCTACTAGCAGGTATTAGAGATGAGCAGTTCTTC.

The chain carries TRBV19 and TRBJ2-7; 10 positions match TRBD2. The CDR3 runs 14 residues. Germline V gene lookup returns CDR1 LNHDA and CDR2 SQIVND (reference sequence). Trimming took 4 bases from V and 3 from J; bases not matched to a gene: 3. The CDR3 spells CASSRQREGYEQYF. CDR3 coding DNA: TGTGCCAGTAGTAGACAGCGGGAGGGCTACGAGCAGTACTTC.

The chain joins TRBV12-3 or TRBV12-4 to TRBJ2-1, with 7 bases that match TRBD1. The CDR3 runs 16 residues. Trimming removed 5 bases from V and 0 bases from J; junction bases left unmatched: 7. The CDR3 sequence is CASSIITGASYNEQFF. The CDR3 region has the DNA TGTGCCAGCAGTATCATTACAGGGGCCTCCTACAATGAGCAGTTCTTC.

The rearrangement links TRBV7-2 to TRBJ1-5, with 8 bases fitting TRBD1. The length of the CDR3 is 15 residues. With V trimmed by 5 bases and J by 5 bases, 8 bases remained unmatched. Germline CDR1 and CDR2: SGHTA and FQGNSA. Written as DNA, the CDR3 is TGTGCCAGCAGCGTCAGGACAGGGTATGATCAGCCCCAGCATTTT. The encoded protein is CASSVRTGYDQPQHF.

There are a few counts of this clonotype. V usage is TRBV28 and J usage is TRBJ2-7; D gene unclear. The V and J ends lost 3 bases and 4 bases respectively, with 13 bases between them. The length of the CDR3 is 14 residues. The germline CDR1 and CDR2 sequences are MDHEN and SYDVKM. CDR3 in DNA: TGTGCCAGCAGTTTGCTGGGCCGCATGTACGAGCAGTACTTC. It translates to CASSLLGRMYEQYF. Full variable domain (rest looked up from reference TRBV28 and TRBJ2-7): DVKVTQSSRYLVKRTGEKVFLECVQDMDHENMFWYRQDPGLGLRLIYFSYDVKMKEKGDIPEGYSVSREKKERFSLILESASTNQTSMYLCASSLLGRMYEQYFGPGTRLTVT.

This chain's CDR3 is CASRDLAGAQEQYF. CDR3 in DNA: TGTGCCAGCAGGGATCTAGCGGGAGCTCAGGAGCAGTACTTC. This rearrangement joins TRBV7-9 to TRBJ2-7; 10 nucleotides align to TRBD2. Germline CDR1 and CDR2: SEHNR and FQNEAQ (reference sequence). V shed 6 bases, J shed 7 bases, and the junction held 9 bases outside the gene matches. CDR3 length: 14 residues.

This clonotype was observed a few times. The chain joins TRBV4-1 to TRBJ2-7; the D is unclear. Trimming took off 0 bases at V and 1 base at J, with 19 bases between the two ends. CDR1 and CDR2 (germline): MGHRA, YSYEKL. The CDR3 is made up of 18 amino acids. The DNA of the CDR3 is TGCGCCAGCAGCCAAGAGCCCGAGAGCTCTCACCTTTCCTACGAGCAGTACTTC. This gives the protein CASSQEPESSHLSYEQYF.

This clonotype was counted ten times or more. J is TRBJ2-5 and V is TRBV7-2; 11 bases are shared with TRBD1. The germline V gene encodes CDR1 SGHTA and CDR2 FQGNSA. This CDR3 has 15 amino acids. V trimming: 5 bases; J trimming: 5 bases; junction bases outside the gene matches: 7. The CDR3 nucleotides read TGTGCCAGCAGCACCCGGACAGGGGGCCGCGAGACCCAGTACTTC. Translation: CASSTRTGGRETQYF.

This clonotype came up many times. The chain recombines TRBV27 with TRBJ2-1; D gene uncertain. The germline V gene has CDR1 MNHEY and CDR2 SMNVEV (reference sequence). Trimming took off 1 base at V and 6 bases at J, with 7 bases between the two ends. There are 13 residues in the CDR3. The CDR3 DNA sequence: TGTGCCAGCAGTTTATGGGGTGGCAATGAGCAGTTCTTC. This encodes CASSLWGGNEQFF.

At least ten counts were recorded for this clonotype. This rearrangement joins TRBV20-1 to TRBJ2-5; 8 positions match TRBD2. Germline trimming cut 3 bases from V and 1 base from J; bases unmatched to any gene: 7. Per germline, CDR1 DFQATT and CDR2 SNEGSKA (reference sequence). The CDR3 spans 15 residues. This CDR3 is CSASVDSGTQETQYF. The CDR3 bases are TGCAGTGCTAGTGTTGATAGCGGGACCCAAGAGACCCAGTACTTC.

V and J are TRBV6-1 and TRBJ2-1; D is uncertain. This CDR3 comprises 14 residues. Looked up from germline, CDR1 is MNHNS and CDR2 is SASEGT. Trimming left V 5 bases short and J 8 bases short, with 16 bases between. The CDR3 DNA is TGTGCCAGCAGTTATTCTTACTTTAGGGATGAGCAGTTCTTC. Protein sequence: CASSYSYFRDEQFF.

This clonotype has only a few counts. The chain joins TRBV29-1 to TRBJ2-1, with no clear D. The CDR3 runs 8 residues. Looked up from germline, CDR1 is SQVTM and CDR2 is ANQGSEA. The CDR3 DNA sequence: TGCAACGGTGATGAGCAGTTCTTC. Protein sequence: CNGDEQFF.

This chain uses TRBV29-1 with TRBJ1-2; D is uncertain. Germline loops: CDR1 SQVTM, CDR2 ANQGSEA. The V and J ends lost 3 bases and 5 bases respectively, with 7 bases between them. The CDR3 has 11 residues. Written as DNA, the CDR3 is TGCAGCGTTGATTTCGTATATGGCTACACCTTC. Its translation: CSVDFVYGYTF.

This clonotype appeared many times. This chain uses TRBV7-9 with TRBJ2-7, with D possibly being TRBD1 (6 bases). Germline-derived CDR1 and CDR2 are SEHNR and FQNEAQ (reference sequence). Deletions cut 5 bases from V and 3 bases from J, with 17 bases between. The CDR3 length is 15 residues. In DNA form, the CDR3 reads TGTGCCAGCAGCCACAGGGTGGGGGTGAGCTACGAGCAGTACTTC. It codes for CASSHRVGVSYEQYF. The complete variable domain, with remaining parts taken from reference TRBV7-9 and TRBJ2-7, reads DTGVSQNPRHKITKRGQNVTFRCDPISEHNRLYWYRQTLGQGPEFLTYFQNEAQLEKSRLLSDRFSAERPKGSFSTLEIQRTEQGDSAMYLCASSHRVGVSYEQYFGPGTRLTVT.

This clonotype was detected a few times. This rearrangement joins TRBV6-6 to TRBJ2-5; D gene unclear. Germline V CDR1 and CDR2: MNHNY, SVGAGI (reference sequence). The CDR3 spans 12 residues. Trimming pared 10 bases from V and 2 bases from J, leaving 11 bases between. CDR3 DNA sequence: TGTGCCACCAATGCCCAGCAAGAGACCCAGTACTTC. It specifies CATNAQQETQYF.

The chain uses TRBV20-1 and TRBJ2-7; tentatively, D is TRBD1 or TRBD2 (6 bases each). Trimming removed 3 bases at V and 1 base at J, with 10 bases between. Germline loops: CDR1 DFQATT, CDR2 SNEGSKA (reference sequence). The CDR3 consists of 13 residues. Written as DNA, the CDR3 is TGCAGTGCTAGTTGGGGGGCATCCTACGAGCAGTACTTC. Amino acid sequence: CSASWGASYEQYF.

A few counts support this clonotype. The CDR3 loop is CASSLGLAGGSHTQYF. In nucleotides, the CDR3 is TGCGCCAGCAGCCTCGGACTAGCGGGAGGGTCACATACGCAGTATTTT. The gene calls are TRBV4-3 and TRBJ2-3; 15 positions match TRBD2. Germline V CDR1 and CDR2: LGHNA, YSLEER. The V and J ends lost 4 bases and 7 bases, in that order; junction bases with no gene match: 6. The CDR3 loop spans 16 amino acids.

The gene calls are TRBV4-3 and TRBJ2-5; 14 nucleotides align to TRBD2. J was trimmed by 3 bases and V by 0 bases; bases with no gene match: 18. Germline CDR1 LGHNA, CDR2 YSLEER. The CDR3 loop spans 22 amino acids. CDR3 coding DNA: TGCGCCAGCAGCCAAGATCTTATACCCCCGGGACTAGCGGGAGTGGTAGAAGAGACCCAGTACTTC. It yields the protein CASSQDLIPPGLAGVVEETQYF.

This clonotype has only a few counts. The CDR3 nucleotides are TGTGCCAGCAGTTTTCCGCAGGGCGGCACAGATACGCAGTATTTT. Translation: CASSFPQGGTDTQYF. The gene calls are TRBV28 and TRBJ2-3; the D gene is possibly TRBD1 (5 bases). V dropped 3 bases and J dropped 1 base, with 11 bases sitting between them. The CDR3 runs 15 residues. Germline-derived CDR1 and CDR2 are MDHEN and SYDVKM.

This chain joins TRBV11-2 and TRBJ2-1; D is unresolved. From germline, CDR1 is SGHAT and CDR2 FQNNGV. V shed 7 bases and J shed 0 bases, with 13 bases lying between them. This CDR3 has 15 residues. The CDR3 loop reads CASKTGVTSYNEQFF. The CDR3 nucleotides are TGTGCCAGCAAGACGGGTGTTACCTCCTACAATGAGCAGTTCTTC.

This sequence joins TRBV7-4 and TRBJ2-1, with TRBD2 matching 13 bases. The CDR3 is made up of 16 amino acids. With V trimmed by 6 bases and J by 7 bases, 9 bases remained unmatched. Germline V gene lookup returns CDR1 SGHVT and CDR2 SQSDAQ. CDR3 amino acids: CASSPIPGLAGNEQFF. The CDR3 coding sequence is TGTGCCAGCAGTCCTATACCGGGACTAGCGGGAAATGAGCAGTTCTTC. Full variable domain (missing parts from reference TRBV7-4 and TRBJ2-1): GAGVSQSPRYKVAKRGRDVALRCDSISGHVTLYWYRQTLGQGSEVLTYSQSDAQRDKSGRPSGRFSAERPERSVSTLKIQRTEQGDSAVYLCASSPIPGLAGNEQFFGPGTRLTVL.

The V gene is TRBV11-2, the J gene TRBJ2-7; possible D gene TRBD2, 5 bases. The V and J ends lost 0 bases and 7 bases respectively, with 10 bases between them. The germline V gene encodes CDR1 SGHAT and CDR2 FQNNGV. This CDR3 region has 13 residues. In DNA form, the CDR3 reads TGTGCCAGCAGCTTAGAACCGGGAAGTGAGCAGTACGTC. It specifies CASSLEPGSEQYV.

Ten or more counts support this clonotype. The J gene is TRBJ2-1, the V gene TRBV4-3; a possible D gene is TRBD2 (6 bases). Germline lookup yields CDR1 LGHNA and CDR2 YSLEER. The CDR3 length is 15 residues. V was pared by 0 bases and J by 5 bases, with 11 bases between. The CDR3 loop reads CASSQDSRGNNEQFF. The CDR3 DNA follows: TGCGCCAGCAGCCAAGATAGTCGCGGGAACAATGAGCAGTTCTTC.

This clonotype came up many times. The J gene is TRBJ2-3, the V gene TRBV7-2, with TRBD1 matching 8 bases. Looked up from germline, CDR1 is SGHTA and CDR2 is FQGNSA. The CDR3 extends over 17 amino acids. V dropped 3 bases and J dropped 4; count of bases not matched to a gene: 12. CDR3 in amino acids: CASSFDEGRGPADTQYF. DNA for the CDR3: TGTGCCAGCAGCTTCGATGAAGGCAGGGGGCCCGCAGATACGCAGTATTTT.

The gene calls are TRBV7-9 and TRBJ1-1; the D gene is possibly TRBD1 (5 bases). The V gene's germline CDR1 is SEHNR and CDR2 FQNEAQ (reference sequence). The CDR3 contains 13 residues. V shed 0 bases and J shed 9 bases, with 11 bases lying between them. In DNA, the CDR3 is TGTGCCAGCAGCTTAGCGCTGACAGAAAAAGCTTTCTTT. Translation: CASSLALTEKAFF.

The V gene is TRBV6-2 or TRBV6-3, the J gene TRBJ1-5; D call uncertain. Germline V gene lookup returns CDR1 MNHEY and CDR2 SVGEGT. The CDR3 spans 12 residues. The V end was cut by 2 bases, the J end by 7 bases, with 6 bases between. For the CDR3, the DNA is TGTGCCAGCAGTTACCCCGGCCAGCCCCAGCATTTT. It is translated as CASSYPGQPQHF.

This clonotype has more than one count but fewer than ten. The CDR3 nucleotides read TGTGCCAGCAGTTTAGGTGGGAGGGACACCTACGAGCAGTACGTC. Residues: CASSLGGRDTYEQYV. The chain recombines TRBV12-3 or TRBV12-4 with TRBJ2-7, with D possibly matching TRBD2 (7 bases). V was clipped by 1 base and J by 2 bases, with 12 bases between them. The CDR3 contains 15 residues.

This clonotype was found a few times. The chain combines TRBV7-8 with TRBJ2-2; 8 bases line up with TRBD1. The CDR3 totals 17 residues. Germline CDR1 reads SGHVS; CDR2 reads FQNEAQ. Losses at the gene ends were 5 bases for V and 4 bases for J; bases not matched to a gene: 12. The CDR3 here is CASSGVGTGSGTGELFF. CDR3 bases: TGTGCCAGCAGCGGAGTTGGGACAGGTTCAGGCACCGGGGAGCTGTTTTTT.

The chain's CDR3 is CASSKDPMWAGVSNEQFF. CDR3 in DNA: TGTGCCAGCAGTAAAGACCCGATGTGGGCGGGAGTGAGCAATGAGCAGTTCTTC. The rearrangement links TRBV6-2 or TRBV6-3 to TRBJ2-1, with TRBD2 matching 7 bases. The V segment lost 5 bases and the J segment 6 bases; nucleotides outside the gene matches: 19. CDR1 and CDR2 (germline): MNHEY, SVGEGT. The CDR3 contains 18 residues.